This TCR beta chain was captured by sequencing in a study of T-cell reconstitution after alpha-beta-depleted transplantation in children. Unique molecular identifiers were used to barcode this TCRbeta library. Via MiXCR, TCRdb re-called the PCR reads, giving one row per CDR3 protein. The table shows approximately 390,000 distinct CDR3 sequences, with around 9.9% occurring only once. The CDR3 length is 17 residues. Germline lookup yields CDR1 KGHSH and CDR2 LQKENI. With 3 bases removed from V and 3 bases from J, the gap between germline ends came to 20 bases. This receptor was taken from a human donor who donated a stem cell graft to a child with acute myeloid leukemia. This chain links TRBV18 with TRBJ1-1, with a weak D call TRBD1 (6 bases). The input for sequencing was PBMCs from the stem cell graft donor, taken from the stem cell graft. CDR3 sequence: CASSPRDTRAEDTEAFF. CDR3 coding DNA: TGTGCCAGCTCACCCAGGGACACCCGAGCGGAGGACACTGAAGCTTTCTTT.